Each of the 5 T cell receptor beta chains below was sequenced from the same sample in a study of CD8 T cells in ankylosing spondylitis. MiXCR, run by TCRdb on the 5' RACE reads, gives a single entry per CDR3 protein. The table has roughly 25,000 distinct CDR3 sequences, 17% seen once; the top ten hold 25% to 30%. Source material: blood. The receptors shown here come from a male donor with ankylosing spondylitis or in good health (not recorded which).

This clonotype was picked up many times. V usage is TRBV4-3 and J usage is TRBJ2-3; 10 bases align to TRBD2. The J segment lost 2 bases and the V segment lost 0 bases, leaving 11 bases of the junction unmatched. This CDR3 has 19 residues. Germline V gives CDR1 LGHNA, CDR2 YSLEER. For the CDR3, the DNA is TGCGCCAGCAGCCAAGATGTAGCGGTAGCGGGAGGCTACACAGATACGCAGTATTTT. Protein: CASSQDVAVAGGYTDTQYF.

This clonotype was recorded many times. This chain uses TRBV12-3 or TRBV12-4 with TRBJ2-2, with TRBD1 identical over 7 bases. This CDR3 is built from 17 residues. The V and J ends lost 6 bases and 6 bases, in that order; junction bases with no gene match: 16. The CDR3 sequence: CASRPEGAGRNAGELFF. The CDR3 DNA follows: TGTGCCAGCAGGCCCGAGGGGGCGGGTAGAAATGCCGGGGAGCTGTTTTTT.

This clonotype was observed at least ten times. The chain joins TRBV7-9 to TRBJ2-7; D may be TRBD2 (5 bases). V dropped 5 bases and J dropped 4 bases, with 12 bases sitting between them. The CDR3 is 13 amino acids. Germline loops: CDR1 SEHNR, CDR2 FQNEAQ (reference sequence). The CDR3, as DNA: TGTGCCAGCAGCGCCCCGGAGGATTACGAGCAGTACTTC. Translation: CASSAPEDYEQYF.

The chain joins TRBV13 to TRBJ2-3; D not certain. The V end lost 6 bases, the J end lost 4 bases, and 11 bases lay between the germline ends. CDR1 and CDR2 (germline): PRHDT, FYEKMQ (reference sequence). This CDR3 region has 13 residues. In DNA, the CDR3 is TGTGCCAGCAGTTCCACGGACCCAGATACGCAGTATTTT. Encoded protein: CASSSTDPDTQYF.

The CDR3 region is CASAHKGDTQYF. In DNA, the CDR3 is TGTGCTAGTGCCCATAAGGGGGATACGCAGTATTTT. The gene calls are TRBV12-5 and TRBJ2-3, with TRBD1 as a possible D gene (5 bases). The V gene's germline CDR1 is LGHNT and CDR2 FRNRAP. The CDR3 runs to 12 residues. With 7 bases removed from V and 6 bases from J, the gap between germline ends came to 11 bases. Full variable domain (missing parts from reference TRBV12-5 and TRBJ2-3): DARVTQTPRHKVTEMGQEVTMRCQPILGHNTVFWYRQTMMQGLELLAYFRNRAPLDDSGMPKDRFSAEMPDATLATLKIQPSEPRDSAVYFCASAHKGDTQYFGPGTRLTVL.